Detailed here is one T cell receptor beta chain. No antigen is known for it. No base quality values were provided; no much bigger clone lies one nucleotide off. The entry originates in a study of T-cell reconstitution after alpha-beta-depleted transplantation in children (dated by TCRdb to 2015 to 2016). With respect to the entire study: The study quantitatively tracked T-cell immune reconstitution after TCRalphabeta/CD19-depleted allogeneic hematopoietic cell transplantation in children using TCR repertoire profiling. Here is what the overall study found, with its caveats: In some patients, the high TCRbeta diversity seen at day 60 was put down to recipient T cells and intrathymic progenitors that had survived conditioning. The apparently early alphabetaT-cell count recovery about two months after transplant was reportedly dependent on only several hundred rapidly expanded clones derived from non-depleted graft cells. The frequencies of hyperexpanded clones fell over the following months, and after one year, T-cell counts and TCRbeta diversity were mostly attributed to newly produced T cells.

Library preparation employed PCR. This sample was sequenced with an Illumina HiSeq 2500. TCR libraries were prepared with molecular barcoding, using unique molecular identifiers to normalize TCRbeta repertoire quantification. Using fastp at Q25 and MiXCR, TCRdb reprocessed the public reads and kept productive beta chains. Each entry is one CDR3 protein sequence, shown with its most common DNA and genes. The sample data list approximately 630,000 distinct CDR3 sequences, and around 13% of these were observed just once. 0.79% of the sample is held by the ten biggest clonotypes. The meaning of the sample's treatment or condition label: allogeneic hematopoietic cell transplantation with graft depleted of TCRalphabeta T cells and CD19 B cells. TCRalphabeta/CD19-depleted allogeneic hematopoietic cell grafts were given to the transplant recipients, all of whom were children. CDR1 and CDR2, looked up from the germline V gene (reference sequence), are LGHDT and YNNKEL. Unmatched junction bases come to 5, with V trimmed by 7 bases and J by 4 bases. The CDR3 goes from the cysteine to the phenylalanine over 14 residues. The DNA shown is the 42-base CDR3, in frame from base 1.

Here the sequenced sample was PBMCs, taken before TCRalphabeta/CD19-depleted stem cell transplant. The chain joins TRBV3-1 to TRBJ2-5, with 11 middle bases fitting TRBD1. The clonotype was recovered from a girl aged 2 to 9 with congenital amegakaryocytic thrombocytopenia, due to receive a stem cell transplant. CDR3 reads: CASTSGTGGETQYF. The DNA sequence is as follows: TGTGCCAGCACCTCCGGGACAGGGGGAGAGACCCAGTACTTC.